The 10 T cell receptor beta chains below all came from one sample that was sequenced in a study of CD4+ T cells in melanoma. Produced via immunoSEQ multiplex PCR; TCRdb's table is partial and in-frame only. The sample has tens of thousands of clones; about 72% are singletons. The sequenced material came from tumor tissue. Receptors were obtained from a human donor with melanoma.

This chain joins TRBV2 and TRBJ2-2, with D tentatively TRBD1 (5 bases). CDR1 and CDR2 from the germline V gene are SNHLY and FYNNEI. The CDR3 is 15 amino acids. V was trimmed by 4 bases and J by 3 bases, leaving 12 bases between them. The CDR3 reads CASSGSRVDTGELFF. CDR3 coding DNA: TGTGCCAGCAGTGGGAGCAGGGTTGACACCGGGGAGCTGTTTTTT.

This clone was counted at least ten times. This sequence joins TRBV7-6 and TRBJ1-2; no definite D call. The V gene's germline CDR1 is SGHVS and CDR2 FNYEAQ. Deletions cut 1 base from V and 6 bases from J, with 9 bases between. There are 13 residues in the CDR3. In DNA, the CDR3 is TGTGCCAGCAGCTTAGGGACCGGAAATGGCTACACCTTC. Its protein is CASSLGTGNGYTF.

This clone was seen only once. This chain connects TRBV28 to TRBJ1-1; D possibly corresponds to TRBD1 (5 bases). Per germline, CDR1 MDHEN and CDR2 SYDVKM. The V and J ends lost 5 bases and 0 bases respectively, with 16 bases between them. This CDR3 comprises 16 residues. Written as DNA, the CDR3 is TGTGCCAGCAGTGGTTATAGGGGAGGGGTGAACACTGAAGCTTTCTTT. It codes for CASSGYRGGVNTEAFF.

The CDR3 here is CASLGFQTSTEAFF. CDR3 nucleotides: TGTGCCAGCCTGGGTTTTCAGACCTCGACTGAAGCTTTCTTT. This chain links TRBV2 with TRBJ1-1; D is ambiguous. V was cut by 8 bases and J by 5 bases, with 18 bases left in between. Germline V lookup: CDR1 SNHLY, CDR2 FYNNEI. The CDR3 covers 14 residues.

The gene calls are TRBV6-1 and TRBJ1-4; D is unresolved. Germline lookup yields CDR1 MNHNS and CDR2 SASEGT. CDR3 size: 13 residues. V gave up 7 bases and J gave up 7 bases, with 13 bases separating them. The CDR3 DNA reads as TGTGCCAGCAACCTGGGAATGGGTGAAAAACTGTTTTTT. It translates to CASNLGMGEKLFF.

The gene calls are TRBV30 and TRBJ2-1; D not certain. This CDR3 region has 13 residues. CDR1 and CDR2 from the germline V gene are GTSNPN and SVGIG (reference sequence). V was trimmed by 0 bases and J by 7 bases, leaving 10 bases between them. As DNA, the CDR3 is TGTGCCTGGAGTGTGTTAGCCGTGAATGAGCAGTTCTTC. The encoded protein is CAWSVLAVNEQFF. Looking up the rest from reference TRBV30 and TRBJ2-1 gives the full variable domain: SQTIHQWPATLVQPVGSPLSLECTVEGTSNPNLYWYRQAAGRGLQLLFYSVGIGQISSEVPQNLSASRPQDRQFILSSKKLLLSDSGFYLCAWSVLAVNEQFFGPGTRLTVL.

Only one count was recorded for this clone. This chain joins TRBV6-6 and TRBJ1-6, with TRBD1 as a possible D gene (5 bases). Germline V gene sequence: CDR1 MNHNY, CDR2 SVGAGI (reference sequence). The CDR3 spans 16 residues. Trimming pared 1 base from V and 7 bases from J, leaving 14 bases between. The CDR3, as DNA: TGTGCCAGCAGTTACTTTCGGGGGGGGTTGAATTCACCCCTCCACTTT. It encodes CASSYFRGGLNSPLHF.

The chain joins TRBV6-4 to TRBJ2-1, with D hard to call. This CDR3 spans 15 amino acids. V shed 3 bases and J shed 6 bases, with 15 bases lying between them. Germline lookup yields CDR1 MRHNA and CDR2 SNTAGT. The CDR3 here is CASSETLESVNEQFF. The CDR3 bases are TGTGCCAGCAGTGAGACCCTAGAGTCGGTCAATGAGCAGTTCTTC.

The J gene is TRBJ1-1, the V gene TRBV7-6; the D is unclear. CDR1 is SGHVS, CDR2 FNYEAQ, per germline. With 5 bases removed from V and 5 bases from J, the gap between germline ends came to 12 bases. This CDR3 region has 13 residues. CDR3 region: CASSADVRTEAFF. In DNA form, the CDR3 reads TGTGCCAGCAGCGCGGATGTAAGGACTGAAGCTTTCTTT.

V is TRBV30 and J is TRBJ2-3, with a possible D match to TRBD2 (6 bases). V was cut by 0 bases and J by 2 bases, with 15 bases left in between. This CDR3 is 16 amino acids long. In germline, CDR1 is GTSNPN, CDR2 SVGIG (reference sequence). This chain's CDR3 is CAWSVHGAGNTDTQYF. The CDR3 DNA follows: TGTGCCTGGAGTGTCCACGGGGCGGGGAACACAGATACGCAGTATTTT.